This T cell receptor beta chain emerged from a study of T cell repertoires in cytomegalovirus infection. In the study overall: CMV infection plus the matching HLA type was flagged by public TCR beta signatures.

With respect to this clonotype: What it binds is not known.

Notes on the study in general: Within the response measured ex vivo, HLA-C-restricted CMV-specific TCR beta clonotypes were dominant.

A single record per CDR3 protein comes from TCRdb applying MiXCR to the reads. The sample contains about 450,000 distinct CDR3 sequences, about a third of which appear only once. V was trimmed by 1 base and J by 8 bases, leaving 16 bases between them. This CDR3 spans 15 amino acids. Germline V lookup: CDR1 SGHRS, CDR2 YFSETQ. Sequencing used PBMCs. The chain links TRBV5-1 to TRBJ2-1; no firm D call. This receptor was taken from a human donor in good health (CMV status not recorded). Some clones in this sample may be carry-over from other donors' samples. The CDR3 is CASSLRSPVGDEQFF. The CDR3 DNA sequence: TGCGCCAGCAGCTTGAGGTCGCCGGTTGGCGATGAGCAGTTCTTC.